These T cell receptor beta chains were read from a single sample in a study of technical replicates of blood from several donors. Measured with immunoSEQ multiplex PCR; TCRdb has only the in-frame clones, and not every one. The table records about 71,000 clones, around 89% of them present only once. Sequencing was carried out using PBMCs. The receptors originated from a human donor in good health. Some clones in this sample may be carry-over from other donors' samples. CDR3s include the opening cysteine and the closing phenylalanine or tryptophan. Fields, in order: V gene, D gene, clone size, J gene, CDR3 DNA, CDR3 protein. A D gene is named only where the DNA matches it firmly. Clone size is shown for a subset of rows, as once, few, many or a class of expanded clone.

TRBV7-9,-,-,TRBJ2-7,TGTGCCAGCAGCTTAGCGGGGCAGGTTCCGAACTTC,CASSLAGQVPNF
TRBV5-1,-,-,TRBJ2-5,TGCGCCAGCAGCTTCGGGACATTGGAGACCCAGTACTTC,CASSFGTLETQYF
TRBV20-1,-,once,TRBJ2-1,TGCAGTGCAGGAGGACTCAATGAGCAGTTCTTC,CSAGGLNEQFF
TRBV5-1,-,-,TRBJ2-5,TGCGCCAGCAAAAGAGACAGGATACAAGAGACCCAGTACTTC,CASKRDRIQETQYF
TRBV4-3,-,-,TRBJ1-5,TGCGCCAGCAGCCAAGATCTATCCTTGGAGCCCCAGCATTTT,CASSQDLSLEPQHF
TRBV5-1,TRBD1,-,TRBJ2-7,TGCGCCAGCTCCGGGACAGGGACCTACGAGCAGTACTTC,CASSGTGTYEQYF
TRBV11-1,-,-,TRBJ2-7,TGTGCCAGCAGCCACCTGTCCCCTGGAGGGGCTAGCTTCTCCTACGAGCAGTACTTC,CASSHLSPGGASFSYEQYF
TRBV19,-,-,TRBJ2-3,TGTGCCAGTAGTCACACTCGGACTAATCGAGATACGCAGTATTTT,CASSHTRTNRDTQYF
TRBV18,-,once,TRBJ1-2,TGTGCCAGCTCACCCAGGACCGGGACTTGGGGCTACACCTTC,CASSPRTGTWGYTF
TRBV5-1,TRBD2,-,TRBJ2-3,TGCGCCAGCAGCTTTAGCGGGAATACGCAGTATTTT,CASSFSGNTQYF
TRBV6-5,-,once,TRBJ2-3,TGTGCCAGCAGAACAGCAGGGGGGCCGCAGTATTTT,CASRTAGGPQYF
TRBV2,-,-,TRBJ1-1,TGTGCCAGCAGTGACAGGGTGAACACTGAAGCTTTCTTT,CASSDRVNTEAFF
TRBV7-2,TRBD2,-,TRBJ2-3,TGTGCCAGCAGACGGGACTACACAGATACGCAGTATTTT,CASRRDYTDTQYF
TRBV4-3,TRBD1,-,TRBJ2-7,TGCGCCAGCAGCCAAGTGGCCGGGACAGGGATCTACGAGCAGTACTTC,CASSQVAGTGIYEQYF
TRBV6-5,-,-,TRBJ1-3,TGTGCCAGCAGGCCAGGGGAAAAGGGTGGAAACACCATATATTTT,CASRPGEKGGNTIYF
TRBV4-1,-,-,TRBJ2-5,TGCGCCAGCAGCCAAGCGGAGCCGGGTCGAGGTGTCAACTTC,CASSQAEPGRGVNF
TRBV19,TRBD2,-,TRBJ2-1,TGTGCCAGTACGGGGGGGGGATACAATGAGCAGTTCTTC,CASTGGGYNEQFF
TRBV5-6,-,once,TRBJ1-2,TGTGCCAGCAGCTTGGATGCGGAGAATTTGGCCTTC,CASSLDAENLAF
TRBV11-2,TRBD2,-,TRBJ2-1,TGTGCCAGCAGCCAGTCCGGGGGGAATGAGCAGTTCTTC,CASSQSGGNEQFF
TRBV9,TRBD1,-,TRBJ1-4,TGTGCCAGCAGCCAGGGACAGGTTAATGAAAAACTGTTTTTT,CASSQGQVNEKLFF
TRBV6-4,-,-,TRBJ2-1,TGTGCCAGCAGTGACTCCATATCTAGCTCCTACAATGAGCAGTTCTTC,CASSDSISSSYNEQFF
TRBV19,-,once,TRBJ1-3,TGTGCCAGTAGTATTGGGAGCTCTGGAAACACCATATATTTT,CASSIGSSGNTIYF
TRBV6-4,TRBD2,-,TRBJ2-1,TGTGCCAGCAGTGCCCTAGCGGGAGCCTACAATGAGCAGTTCTTC,CASSALAGAYNEQFF
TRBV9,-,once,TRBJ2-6,TGTGCCAGCAGCCTGACTAGCTCTGGGGCCAACGTCCTGACTTTC,CASSLTSSGANVLTF
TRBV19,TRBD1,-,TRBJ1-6,TGTGCCAGTAGTCCAGGAGGACAGGGGGCCCCTTCTGACCTCCACTTT,CASSPGGQGAPSDLHF
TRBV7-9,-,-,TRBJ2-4,TGTGCCAGCAGCCCGGCCGGGGAGAACGCCAAAAACATTCAGTACTTC,CASSPAGENAKNIQYF
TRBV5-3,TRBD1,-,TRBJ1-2,TGTGCCAGAAGCTTGGAGGGACAGCCTCCTGAGGGCTACACCTTC,CARSLEGQPPEGYTF
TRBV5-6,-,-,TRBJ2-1,TGTGCCAGCAGCTTGTCTGGAGCGTCCTACAATGAGCAGTTCTTC,CASSLSGASYNEQFF
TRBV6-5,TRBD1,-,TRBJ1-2,TGTGCCAGCAGTTCTGGACAGGCCAACTATGGCTACACCTTC,CASSSGQANYGYTF
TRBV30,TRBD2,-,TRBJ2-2,TGTGCCTGGACCGGGACTATAAACACCGGGGAGCTGTTTTTT,CAWTGTINTGELFF
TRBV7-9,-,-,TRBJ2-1,TGTGCCAGCAGCCTAGGAGGGCCCAATGAGCAGTTCTTC,CASSLGGPNEQFF
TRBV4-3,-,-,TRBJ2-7,TGCGCCAGCAGCCAAGACCCCCTTCGGGGGTGGGAGCAGTACTTC,CASSQDPLRGWEQYF
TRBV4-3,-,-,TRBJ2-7,TGCGCCAGCAGCCAAGTAATTGCCGACAGCTACGAGCAGTACTTC,CASSQVIADSYEQYF
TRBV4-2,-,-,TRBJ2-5,TGTGCCAGCAGCCAAGGCCCGCCAGGGGAGACCCAGTACTTC,CASSQGPPGETQYF
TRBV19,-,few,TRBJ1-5,TGTGCCAGTAGTTGGACAAGAAATCAGCCCCAGCATTTT,CASSWTRNQPQHF
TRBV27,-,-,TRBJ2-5,TGTGCCAGCAGTTACGCAGGAGGCAGGGAGACCCAGTACTTC,CASSYAGGRETQYF
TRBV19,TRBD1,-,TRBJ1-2,TGTGCCAGTAGCCCAGGGGGGAATGTCAACTATGGCTACACCTTC,CASSPGGNVNYGYTF
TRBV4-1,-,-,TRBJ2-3,TGCGCCAGCAGCCAAGTTGGGGGGAGCACAGATACGCAGTATTTT,CASSQVGGSTDTQYF
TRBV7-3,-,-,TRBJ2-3,TGTGCCAGCTCTGGGGCGGGGTTGTCAGATACGCAGTATTTT,CASSGAGLSDTQYF
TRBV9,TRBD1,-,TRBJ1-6,TGTGCCAGCAGCGCCGAAGGGACAGGGGTTTCACCCCTCCACTTT,CASSAEGTGVSPLHF
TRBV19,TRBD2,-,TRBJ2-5,TGTGCCAGTAGGGACATGACTAGCGGAGAGACCCAGTACTTC,CASRDMTSGETQYF
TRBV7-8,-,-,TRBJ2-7,TGTGCCAGCAGCTTTCAGGGGCTCATGAACGAGCAGTACTTC,CASSFQGLMNEQYF
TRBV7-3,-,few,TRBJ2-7,TGTGCCAGCAGCTTACTGAGCGGTCCATACGAGCAGTACTTC,CASSLLSGPYEQYF
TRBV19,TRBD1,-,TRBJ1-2,TGTGCCAGTATCCTTACCGGGACAGTCAAAAACTATGGCTACACCTTC,CASILTGTVKNYGYTF
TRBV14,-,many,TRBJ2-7,TGTGCCAGCAGCCAAGATTTACTAGTTGACTACGAGCAGTACTTC,CASSQDLLVDYEQYF
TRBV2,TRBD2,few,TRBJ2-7,TGTGCCAGCAGTGAAGCGGCAATAGCGGGAGACGGCGAGCAGTACTTC,CASSEAAIAGDGEQYF